This passage covers 12 T cell receptor beta chains from one sample sequenced in a study of Ad26.COV2.S vaccination and SARS-CoV-2 variants. Treatment: around 19 received Ad26.COV2.S at low or high dose, single or two shots; several received placebo; per-sample allocation not given. Day 63 after the first injection of vaccine or placebo was the sampling time. Using immunoSEQ multiplex PCR, the repertoire was profiled, and TCRdb retains in-frame clones only, with some absent. The sample consists of roughly 330,000 clones, roughly 90% of them appearing once. The sample consisted of peripheral blood, taken in a trial of Ad26.COV2.S vaccine versus placebo. These receptors all come from a person aged 18-60 years who received the Ad26.COV2.S COVID-19 vaccine or a placebo.

J is TRBJ2-1 and V is TRBV29-1, with D perhaps TRBD1 or TRBD2 (6 bases each). From germline, CDR1 is SQVTM and CDR2 ANQGSEA. The CDR3 totals 14 residues. V was pared by 4 bases and J by 4 bases, with 14 bases between. CDR3 loop: CSVVGGAVYNEQFF. The DNA of the CDR3 is TGCAGCGTTGTCGGGGGCGCGGTGTACAATGAGCAGTTCTTC.

The genes are TRBV28 and TRBJ1-3, with D perhaps matching TRBD1 (6 bases). CDR3 length equals 15 residues. Germline lookup yields CDR1 MDHEN and CDR2 SYDVKM. Trimming pared 5 bases from V and 4 bases from J, leaving 15 bases between. The chain's CDR3 is CASSQPGTSGNTIYF. CDR3 coding DNA: TGTGCCAGCAGTCAACCCGGGACATCGGGAAACACCATATATTTT. Based on the CDR3 plus reference TRBV28 and TRBJ1-3, the full variable domain is DVKVTQSSRYLVKRTGEKVFLECVQDMDHENMFWYRQDPGLGLRLIYFSYDVKMKEKGDIPEGYSVSREKKERFSLILESASTNQTSMYLCASSQPGTSGNTIYFGEGSWLTVV.

The V and J genes are TRBV19 and TRBJ1-2, with a weak D call TRBD1 (5 bases). Germline-derived CDR1 and CDR2 are LNHDA and SQIVND (reference sequence). The CDR3 consists of 10 residues. Trimming stripped 9 bases from V and 7 bases from J, with 9 bases between. The CDR3 reads CARPRGGYTF. Here the CDR3 DNA reads TGTGCCAGACCGAGGGGTGGCTACACCTTC. Full variable domain (outside the CDR3, taken from reference TRBV19 and TRBJ1-2): DGGITQSPKYLFRKEGQNVTLSCEQNLNHDAMYWYRQDPGQGLRLIYYSQIVNDFQKGDIAEGYSVSREKKESFPLTVTSAQKNPTAFYLCARPRGGYTFGSGTRLTVV.

The rearrangement uses TRBV23-1 and TRBJ2-7, with D possibly TRBD2 on 6 matching bases. TRBV23-1 is known as an ORF, though its function is uncertain. V gave up 3 bases and J gave up 5 bases, with 20 bases separating them. CDR3 length equals 16 residues. CDR3 nucleotide sequence: TGCGCCAGCAGTCATTCCAAGCCGGAGCGGACTAACGAGCAGTACGTC. Translated, it gives CASSHSKPERTNEQYV.

This sequence joins TRBV6-5 and TRBJ2-5, with 8 bases identical to TRBD2. J gave up 5 bases and V 6 bases, and 11 bases lay outside the gene matches. The CDR3 totals 15 residues. Germline lookup yields CDR1 MNHEY and CDR2 SVGAGI. For the CDR3, the DNA is TGTGCCAGCAGCCCCGGGGGAGCGGGGGCGGAGACCCAGTACTTC. This translates into CASSPGGAGAETQYF.

The chain joins TRBV7-2 to TRBJ1-4; D gene uncertain. The germline gives CDR1 SGHTA, CDR2 FQGNSA. This CDR3 is 13 amino acids long. V dropped 1 base and J dropped 8 bases, with 8 bases sitting between them. In nucleotides, the CDR3 is TGTGCCAGCAGCTTAGGAGAGAAGGAAAAACTGTTTTTT. Amino acids: CASSLGEKEKLFF.

The chain carries TRBV5-4 and TRBJ2-7, with 7 bases identical to TRBD1. CDR3 length: 14 residues. The J segment lost 3 bases and the V segment lost 4 bases, leaving 7 bases of the junction unmatched. From germline, CDR1 is SGHNT and CDR2 YYREEE (reference sequence). CDR3 DNA: TGTGCCAGCAGCCACAGGGGAAGAATCTACGAGCAGTACTTC. It encodes CASSHRGRIYEQYF.

The chain combines TRBV4-2 with TRBJ1-3; 11 nucleotides line up with TRBD1. CDR1 and CDR2 from the germline V gene are LGHNA and YNFKEQ. There are 19 residues in the CDR3. V lost 0 bases, J lost 4 bases, and 11 bases stayed unmatched. Written as DNA, the CDR3 is TGTGCCAGCAGCCAAGAAGGCCTCGGGACAGGGGGTGAAGGAAACACCATATATTTT. Its translation is CASSQEGLGTGGEGNTIYF.

The count of this clone is one. V and J are TRBV23-1 and TRBJ1-1; D not certain. TRBV23-1 is placed among ORFs of uncertain function. This CDR3 contains 15 residues. V was pared by 0 bases and J by 1 base, with 9 bases between. The CDR3 nucleotides are TGCGCCAGCAGTCAATCGGGTCCTCAGAACACTGAAGCTTTCTTT. It encodes CASSQSGPQNTEAFF.

The gene calls are TRBV18 and TRBJ2-7; D is unclear. The CDR3 loop spans 13 amino acids. The V gene's germline CDR1 is KGHSH and CDR2 LQKENI. Trimming cost V 0 bases and J 2 bases, with 5 bases left between them. CDR3 coding DNA: TGTGCCAGCTCACCACCAGGAGCCTACGAGCAGTACTTC. Translating gives CASSPPGAYEQYF.

J is TRBJ1-1 and V is TRBV19; a weak D match, TRBD1 (5 bases). Looked up from germline, CDR1 is LNHDA and CDR2 is SQIVND (reference sequence). The CDR3 sequence is 13 residues long. Trimming took off 8 bases at V and 0 bases at J, with 10 bases between the two ends. CDR3 sequence reads: CASLRGMNTEAFF. The CDR3 nucleotides are TGTGCCAGTTTGAGGGGCATGAACACTGAAGCTTTCTTT.

The chain carries TRBV15 and TRBJ1-5, with D possibly being TRBD1 (5 bases). The length of the CDR3 is 15 residues. Germline V gene data show CDR1 as LNHNV and CDR2 as YYDKDF (reference sequence). V lost 3 bases to trimming and J lost 6 bases, with 15 bases between them. CDR3 loop: CATSRSRGPSQPQHF. In DNA, the CDR3 is TGTGCCACCAGCAGGAGTAGGGGACCGAGTCAGCCCCAGCATTTT.